The sequence of this TCR beta chain was determined in a study of radiotherapy plus CTLA-4 blockade in lung cancer. Clones were read by immunoSEQ multiplex PCR, and TCRdb kept only the in-frame ones, dropping some. Among 55,000 to 80,000 clones listed, over 75% were seen once. Of note for this clone: Its target is not known.

Study observations and caveats: Blood TCR clones of tumor origin expanded after radiotherapy plus ipilimumab.

Germline lookup yields CDR1 SGHRS and CDR2 YFSETQ. The CDR3 covers 16 residues. V dropped 4 bases and J dropped 4; count of bases not matched to a gene: 9. Sample: peripheral blood, taken from a patient treated with radiotherapy plus ipilimumab. The TCR originated in a human donor with non-small cell lung cancer that progressed on radiotherapy plus ipilimumab. The genes are TRBV5-1 and TRBJ2-2, with 8 bases fitting TRBD1. CDR3 in amino acids: CASSLDRGVFTGELFF. DNA for the CDR3: TGCGCCAGCAGCCTAGACAGGGGCGTGTTCACCGGGGAGCTGTTTTTT.